This T cell receptor (beta chain) was recorded in a study of T cell changes during pregnancy in multiple sclerosis. The count of this clone is one. The CDR3 is made up of 13 amino acids. Between the trimmed V and J ends, which lost 3 bases and 2 bases, there was a span of 7 bases. Germline CDR1 is KGHSH and CDR2 is LQKENI. Assay used: immunoSEQ multiplex PCR; TCRdb lists only in-frame clones, some missing. The data contain roughly 52,000 clones, just under 90% of them seen just once; the ten biggest clones take up around 0.57%. This receptor was obtained from a female donor with multiple sclerosis, enrolled in a pregnancy study. The chain carries TRBV18 and TRBJ1-2; a possible D gene is TRBD1 (5 bases). This sample comprised CD4+ T cells from peripheral blood mononuclear cells, obtained in the first trimester of pregnancy. The CDR3 DNA sequence: TGTGCCAGCTCACCGACAGCAAACTATGGCTACACCTTC. Its protein product is CASSPTANYGYTF.